One T cell receptor (beta chain) is described in this entry. Its cognate antigen has yet to be identified. One base away there is no much larger clone; base qualities are not given. This sample was taken from a study of blood T cell repertoires in COVID-19 (dated by TCRdb to the early 2020s). The study in broad terms: Samples covering the acute and convalescent phases of COVID-19 were provided by collaborators in the United States, Italy and Spain. Nearly every sample came with metadata listing a de-identified subject ID, COVID-19 status, age in years and sex. The samples were drawn from two sources: the first 160 participants of the ongoing ImmuneRACE study, and fewer than 1,500 subjects contributed by 6 global collaborators. The repertoires were made available in a free public database intended to serve as a resource for research on the immune response to SARS-CoV-2. Where available, HLA class I and class II types were taken from metadata supplied by the sample provider and were not determined by assay-based typing. The material from the prospective study consisted of cDNA or gDNA derived from T cells, B-cell-depleted T cells, or PBMCs. Deeply sampled blood TCRbeta repertoires from subjects exposed to, actively infected with, or recovered from COVID-19 were included in the dataset. The study at large found these results: How much clinical and demographic metadata was included differed by source and by participant, and the metadata was provided uncurated.

The collaborating institutions used their own protocols to collect whole blood in K2EDTA tubes. For TCRbeta analysis, collaborators shipped samples in one of three forms: frozen whole blood, isolated PBMCs, or DNA extracted from either of those sample types. The CDR3 starts with the cysteine, ends with the phenylalanine, and has 11 residues. Of all the DNA, just the CDR3 is kept, 33 bases in frame from base 1. V is shortened by 7 bases, J by 4 bases, and the region joining them spans 8 bases. CDR1 and CDR2 are read off the germline V gene as MDHEN and SYDVKM. TCRbeta CDR3 regions were amplified from genomic DNA by means of the immunoSEQ Assay, a bias-controlled multiplex PCR. Per the authors' processing: Nucleated cell counts per sample were estimated from amplification of reference gene primers within the assay. To quantify the absolute abundance of each unique TCRbeta CDR3 rearrangement, sequence reads were collapsed and filtered. Productive Simpson clonality was computed per sample as the square root of Simpson's diversity index over productive rearrangements. Drawn from immuneACCESS, this table holds only the in-frame rearrangements with V and J called that TCRdb kept. Clones are partly lost; checked studies trace under half to an unresolved V gene and leave the rest unexplained. V and J calls and clone size come straight from that table; D and trimming were deduced from the DNA. The sample table lists fewer than 110,000 clones, about four fifths of them with a count of one. The ten largest clones represent over 4% of the sample.

Source material: peripheral blood. The clonotype comes from a human donor in a cohort sampled during active COVID-19. The sequence joins TRBV28 to TRBJ2-7, with the D gene not confidently named. This receptor has the CDR3 CASTRAYEQYF. The nucleotides read TGTGCCAGCACCCGAGCATACGAGCAGTACTTC. Joined to the reference TRBV28 and TRBJ2-7 proteins, this CDR3 gives the full variable domain: DVKVTQSSRYLVKRTGEKVFLECVQDMDHENMFWYRQDPGLGLRLIYFSYDVKMKEKGDIPEGYSVSREKKERFSLILESASTNQTSMYLCASTRAYEQYFGPGTRLTVT.